This T cell receptor (beta chain) came from a study of blood T cell repertoires in COVID-19. Study-wide background: The samples span acute and convalescent COVID-19 from the United States, Italy and Spain.

This clone was detected once. Which cohort a participant joined came from the clinical history participants gave. With V trimmed by 5 bases and J by 6 bases, 8 bases remained unmatched. CDR3 length: 15 residues. Germline V lookup: CDR1 SGHVS, CDR2 FNYEAQ. In the study's own analysis: Reference gene primer amplification gave estimated nucleated cell counts. Sequenced by immunoSEQ multiplex PCR; TCRdb stores in-frame clones only, minus some. V, J and clone size reflect that table, while D and trimming were determined from the DNA. The sample carries about 340,000 clones, around 86% recorded once. The TCR sequence derives from a woman in her 40s with acute COVID-19. J is TRBJ2-3 and V is TRBV7-6; TRBD1 aligns across 10 bases. Sequencing input: PBMCs or T cells enriched from blood (not recorded which). The CDR3 sequence: CASSLGTGVADTQYF. The CDR3 DNA reads TGTGCCAGCAGCCTAGGGACAGGGGTGGCGGATACGCAGTATTTT.